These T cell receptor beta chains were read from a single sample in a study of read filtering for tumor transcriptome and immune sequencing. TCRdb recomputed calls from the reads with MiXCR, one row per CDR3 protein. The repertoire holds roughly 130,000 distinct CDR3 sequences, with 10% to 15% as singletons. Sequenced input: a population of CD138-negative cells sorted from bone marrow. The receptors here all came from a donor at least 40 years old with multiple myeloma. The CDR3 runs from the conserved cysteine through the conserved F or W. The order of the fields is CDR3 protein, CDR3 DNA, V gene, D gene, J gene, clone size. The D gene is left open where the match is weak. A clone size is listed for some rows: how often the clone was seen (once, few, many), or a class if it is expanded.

CASGDSNTGELFF | TGTGCTTCCGGGGACAGCAACACCGGGGAGCTGTTTTTT | TRBV7-6 | TRBD1 | TRBJ2-2 | many
CASSLVLGQGVNRPQHF | TGTGCCAGCAGCTTAGTCCTGGGACAGGGCGTCAATCGGCCCCAGCATTTT | TRBV7-9 | TRBD1 | TRBJ1-5 | few
CAICPGLGHRNTGELFF | TGTGCCATCTGTCCCGGGTTAGGGCATCGTAACACCGGGGAGCTGTTTTTT | TRBV6-6 | - | TRBJ2-2 | many
CASSYSTEIGELFF | TGTGCCAGCAGTTACTCGACGGAGATTGGGGAGCTGTTTTTT | TRBV6-5 | - | TRBJ2-2 | many
CASSHLAGGATGELFF | TGTGCCAGCAGTCATCTAGCGGGAGGTGCCACCGGGGAGCTGTTTTTT | TRBV12-3/TRBV12-4 | TRBD2 | TRBJ2-2 | few
CASSTGLAGQGGGEQYF | TGTGCCAGCAGCACAGGACTAGCGGGACAGGGGGGGGGCGAGCAGTACTTC | TRBV28 | - | TRBJ2-7 | many
CASSSRGGISNQPQHF | TGTGCCAGCAGTTCACGCGGGGGGATTAGCAATCAGCCCCAGCATTTT | TRBV12-3/TRBV12-4 | - | TRBJ1-5 | many
CASRVLAANTGELFF | TGCGCCAGTAGGGTACTAGCGGCGAACACCGGGGAGCTGTTTTTT | TRBV19 | TRBD2 | TRBJ2-2 | -
CASSYDRGQGMIHTIYF | TGTGCCAGCAGTTACGATAGGGGACAGGGAATGATACACACCATATATTTT | TRBV6-6 | TRBD1 | TRBJ1-3 | -
CSAGGGTDTQYF | TGCAGTGCTGGCGGTGGCACAGATACGCAGTATTTT | TRBV20-1 | - | TRBJ2-3 | many
CSVTRPGPAVETQYF | TGCAGCGTTACTCGTCCGGGACCGGCCGTAGAGACCCAGTACTTC | TRBV29-1 | - | TRBJ2-5 | -
CASSSLASGSYGYTF | TGTGCCAGCAGCTCCCTGGCGTCTGGGAGCTATGGCTACACCTTC | TRBV7-9 | - | TRBJ1-2 | many
CASSQWVAGVTGELFF | TGTGCCAGCAGCCAATGGGTAGCGGGAGTTACCGGGGAGCTGTTTTTT | TRBV3-1 | TRBD2 | TRBJ2-2 | many
CASRPGGLTSTDTQYF | TGTGCCAGCAGGCCCGGGGGACTCACTAGCACAGATACGCAGTATTTT | TRBV6-5 | - | TRBJ2-3 | many
CASSFSSGSLYEQYF | TGTGCCAGCAGTTTTTCGTCCGGCAGTCTCTACGAGCAGTACTTC | TRBV27 | - | TRBJ2-7 | many
CASSTTGWYTEAFF | TGTGCCAGCAGCACTACGGGTTGGTACACTGAAGCTTTCTTT | TRBV6-2/TRBV6-3 | - | TRBJ1-1 | many
CASSPSGVNTEAFF | TGTGCTAGCAGCCCAAGTGGGGTAAACACTGAAGCTTTCTTT | TRBV7-7 | - | TRBJ1-1 | many
CASSTERPSYEQYF | TGCGCCAGCAGCACGGAGCGCCCCTCCTACGAGCAGTACTTC | TRBV5-1 | - | TRBJ2-7 | many
CASRRDRGSDGYTF | TGTGCCAGCAGGCGTGACAGGGGTAGTGATGGCTACACCTTC | TRBV2 | TRBD1 | TRBJ1-2 | many
CASSLRTGSEAFF | TGTGCCAGCAGTTTAAGAACAGGGTCTGAAGCTTTCTTT | TRBV12-3/TRBV12-4 | - | TRBJ1-1 | many
CASSADSLRETQYF | TGTGCCAGCAGCGCTGACAGCTTGAGGGAGACCCAGTACTTC | TRBV5-4 | - | TRBJ2-5 | -
CSASPGQTYQETQYF | TGCAGTGCTAGCCCGGGACAGACGTACCAAGAGACCCAGTACTTC | TRBV20-1 | TRBD1 | TRBJ2-5 | many
CASSQVYSGSGSYNEQFF | TGCGCCAGCAGCCAAGTTTATAGCGGGAGTGGTTCCTACAATGAGCAGTTCTTC | TRBV4-1 | TRBD2 | TRBJ2-1 | -
CASSLGGQGRNEQFF | TGTGCCAGCAGTTTAGGGGGACAGGGTCGGAATGAGCAGTTCTTC | TRBV12-3/TRBV12-4 | TRBD1 | TRBJ2-1 | many
CASRKVDTQYF | TGCGCCAGCAGAAAGGTGGATACGCAGTATTTT | TRBV5-1 | - | TRBJ2-3 | few
CASSLGGQNTEAFF | TGCGCCAGCAGCTTAGGTGGACAGAACACTGAAGCTTTCTTT | TRBV5-1 | - | TRBJ1-1 | many
CSARQPGLGDLSTDTQYF | TGCAGTGCTAGACAGCCGGGACTAGGCGACCTTAGCACAGATACGCAGTATTTT | TRBV20-1 | TRBD2 | TRBJ2-3 | many
CASSQDYQETQYF | TGTGCCAGCAGCCAGGACTACCAAGAGACCCAGTACTTC | TRBV7-2 | - | TRBJ2-5 | many